This T cell receptor (beta chain) derives from a study of CD8 T cells in Susac syndrome (dated by TCRdb to the late 2010s). Broadly, across the study: Among the sequenced Susac syndrome patients, about six had clinically active disease and 8 or 9 were in clinical remission. At blood withdrawal, Susac syndrome patients were therapy-naive, treated with corticosteroids (with IVIg additionally given to some), or treated with IVIg alone. Whether CD8+ T cell activation and differentiation in Susac syndrome was antigen driven was tested using repertoire sequencing. CD8+ T cell repertoire clonality was compared between some 13 healthy donors, approximately 14 Susac syndrome patients and 15 multiple sclerosis patients.

V loses 3 bases of germline sequence and J loses 0 bases, and the interval between the two ends is 8 bases. The CDR3 runs 14 amino acids, cysteine and phenylalanine included. The only DNA kept is the CDR3, 42 bases in frame from the first base. A remark on this clonotype: Which antigen it targets is not known. No qualities accompany the bases; no much larger clone lies one base away.

Broad study findings and their caveats: The TCR sequencing and HLA analysis was acknowledged to have included a relatively small number of individuals. CD8+ repertoires in Susac syndrome showed clonal expansion, which was highest in CD8+ TEMRA cells and was greater in clinically active patients than in remitting patients. Roughly 15 and five Susac-specific public clones were found in the total CD8+ and CD8+ TEMRA repertoires, respectively.

RNA was extracted with the RNeasy kit and roughly 0.5 to 1 ug was reverse transcribed using random hexamers. TCR beta CDR3 regions were amplified with the immunoSEQ multiplex PCR assay covering 54 Vbeta and 13 Jbeta segments. Bias from PCR amplification was corrected by using a synthetic template baseline for primer optimization and for computational correction. Processing in the source paper ran as follows. Only productive sequences were kept, with reads annotated to V, D and J genes according to IMGT and analyzed in immunoSEQ Analyzer. To calculate clonality, Shannon entropy was normalized by log2 of the number of productive unique sequences and then subtracted from one. Public and private clones were assessed among the 100 most prevalent clones of each patient and control. Susac-specific clones were defined as absent from healthy and MS cohorts, 1052 published viral clones and other ImmuneACCESS disease sequences. TCRdb took the public reads, trimmed them with fastp at Q25, ran MiXCR for clone calling and kept in-frame beta chains. Each CDR3 protein appears once, grouped with its most common genes and DNA. The V and J calls and clone size are TCRdb's, not the authors'. Within this sample are 100,000 to 150,000 distinct CDR3 sequences, with roughly 94% of them counted one time only. About 0.27% of the sample is taken by the ten largest.

Peripheral blood CD8+ and CD4+ T cells from healthy donors, Susac syndrome patients and multiple sclerosis patients were profiled by high-throughput TCR beta sequencing. The Susac syndrome patients fulfilled recently defined diagnostic criteria for definite or probable disease. Bulk CD8+ and CD4+ T cells were purified magnetically by negative isolation, whereas CD8+ TEMRA cells were enriched by FACS. Blood was collected in EDTA tubes and processed within 24 hours, with PBMCs isolated through density gradient centrifugation. PBMCs intended for TCR sequencing were frozen in liquid nitrogen and were later thawed in a 37 degrees C water bath. Purity of sorted or isolated CD4+, CD8+ and CD8+ TEMRA cells was at least 90%.

Material for sequencing was CD8+ T cells from PBMCs. The V and J segments used are TRBV12-3 or TRBV12-4 and TRBJ2-5, and possibly TRBD2, on 6 matching bases. This TCR came from a human donor with Susac syndrome. The nucleotide sequence reads TGTGCCAGCAGTTTCGGCGGGGACCAAGAGACCCAGTACTTC. This translates into CASSFGGDQETQYF.